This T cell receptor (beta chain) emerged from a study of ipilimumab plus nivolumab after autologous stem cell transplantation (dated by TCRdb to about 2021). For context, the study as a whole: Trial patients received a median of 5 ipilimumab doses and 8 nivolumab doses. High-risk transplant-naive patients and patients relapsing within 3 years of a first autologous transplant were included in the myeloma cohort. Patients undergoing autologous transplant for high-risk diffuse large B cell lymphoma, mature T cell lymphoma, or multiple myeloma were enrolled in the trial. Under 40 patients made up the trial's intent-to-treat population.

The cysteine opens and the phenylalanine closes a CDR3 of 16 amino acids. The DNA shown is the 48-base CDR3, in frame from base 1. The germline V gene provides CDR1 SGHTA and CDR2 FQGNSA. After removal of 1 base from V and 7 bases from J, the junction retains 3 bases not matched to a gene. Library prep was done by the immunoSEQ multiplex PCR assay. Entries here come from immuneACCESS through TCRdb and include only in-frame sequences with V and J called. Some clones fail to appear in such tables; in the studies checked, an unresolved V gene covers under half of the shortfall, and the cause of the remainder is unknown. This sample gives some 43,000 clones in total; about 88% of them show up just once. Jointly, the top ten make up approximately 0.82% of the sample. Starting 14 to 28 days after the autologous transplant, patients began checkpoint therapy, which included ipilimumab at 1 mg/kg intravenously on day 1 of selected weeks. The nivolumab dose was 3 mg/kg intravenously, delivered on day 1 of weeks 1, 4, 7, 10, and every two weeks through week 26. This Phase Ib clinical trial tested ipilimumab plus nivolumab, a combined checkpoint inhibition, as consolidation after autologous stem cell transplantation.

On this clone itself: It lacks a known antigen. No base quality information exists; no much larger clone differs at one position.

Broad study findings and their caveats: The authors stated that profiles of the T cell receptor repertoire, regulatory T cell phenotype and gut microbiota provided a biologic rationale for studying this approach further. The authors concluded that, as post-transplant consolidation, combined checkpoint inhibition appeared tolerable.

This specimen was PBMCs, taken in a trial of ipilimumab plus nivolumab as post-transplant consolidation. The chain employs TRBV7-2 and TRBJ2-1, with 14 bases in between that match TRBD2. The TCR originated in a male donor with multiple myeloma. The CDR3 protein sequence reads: CASSLEGTSGRNEQFF. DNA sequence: TGTGCCAGCAGCTTAGAGGGGACTAGCGGGAGAAATGAGCAGTTCTTC.